Shown below are 14 T cell receptor beta chains from a single sample sequenced in a study of blood T cell repertoires in COVID-19 (TCRdb year 2020). The library was generated by the immunoSEQ multiplex PCR assay. As stored in TCRdb, this immuneACCESS dataset retains in-frame rearrangements with V and J assigned. A fraction of the clones does not appear; measured against another copy, unresolved V genes explain less than half of the discrepancy, and the remainder lacks a known reason. The sample has over 150,000 clones on record, 70% to 90% of them singletons. The top ten clonotypes cover roughly a sixth of the sample. The source material was peripheral blood. The receptors stem from a man aged 50-59 years with COVID-19, enrolled during active disease.

The CDR3 loop is CASGLIQGNTGELFF. The CDR3 DNA is TGTGCTAGTGGTTTGATCCAGGGGAACACCGGGGAGCTGTTTTTT. This chain links TRBV12-5 with TRBJ2-2; D may be TRBD1 (5 bases). Trimming took off 2 bases at V and 1 base at J, with 8 bases between the two ends. CDR3 length: 15 residues. Germline V gene lookup returns CDR1 LGHNT and CDR2 FRNRAP.

V is TRBV27 and J is TRBJ2-3; 7 nucleotides match TRBD2. The CDR3 runs 15 residues. Germline V gives CDR1 MNHEY, CDR2 SMNVEV (reference sequence). V shed 6 bases and J 0 bases; nucleotides not matched to a gene: 6. The CDR3 here is CASRGGRDSTDTQYF. For the CDR3, the DNA is TGTGCCAGCAGAGGAGGGAGGGATAGCACAGATACGCAGTATTTT.

This clone was found once. This chain links TRBV5-4 with TRBJ1-5; D uncertain. The V end lost 0 bases, the J end lost 5 bases, and 6 bases lay between the germline ends. Germline V gene data show CDR1 as SGHNT and CDR2 as YYREEE (reference sequence). This CDR3 comprises 13 residues. The CDR3 nucleotides read TGTGCCAGCAGCTTGGATCGGGATCAGCCCCAGCATTTT. Residues: CASSLDRDQPQHF.

V gene TRBV5-4 combines with J gene TRBJ2-7; D possibly corresponds to TRBD2 (5 bases). CDR3 length: 15 amino acids. Germline V gene sequence: CDR1 SGHNT, CDR2 YYREEE (reference sequence). The ends were cut back, 3 bases at V and 5 bases at J, with 18 bases in the middle. In nucleotides, the CDR3 is TGTGCCAGCAGCTCTCCCGGCGGGCAGGCCCACGAGCAGTACTTC. Translation gives CASSSPGGQAHEQYF.

This chain uses TRBV7-9 with TRBJ2-5; maybe TRBD2 (5 bases). This CDR3 spans 13 amino acids. The germline V gene encodes CDR1 SEHNR and CDR2 FQNEAQ (reference sequence). V dropped 1 base and J dropped 3 bases, with 6 bases sitting between them. The CDR3 DNA sequence: TGTGCCAGCAGCTTAGTCGGGGAAGAGACCCAGTACTTC. Amino acids: CASSLVGEETQYF.

The CDR3 is CAWSGGQGRQPQHF. In DNA, the CDR3 is TGTGCCTGGAGTGGAGGACAGGGTAGGCAGCCCCAGCATTTT. The chain carries TRBV30 and TRBJ1-5; 8 nucleotides agree with TRBD1. This CDR3 is 14 amino acids long. CDR1 is GTSNPN, CDR2 SVGIG, per germline (reference sequence). V dropped 1 base and J dropped 7; count of bases not matched to a gene: 6. Together with reference TRBV30 and TRBJ1-5, the CDR3 gives the full variable domain: SQTIHQWPATLVQPVGSPLSLECTVEGTSNPNLYWYRQAAGRGLQLLFYSVGIGQISSEVPQNLSASRPQDRQFILSSKKLLLSDSGFYLCAWSGGQGRQPQHFGDGTRLSIL.

This clone was detected only once. V and J are TRBV21-1 and TRBJ2-2; TRBD1, the table's D call, lacks a check against the DNA. TRBV21-1 is a known pseudogene. This CDR3 comprises 17 residues. CDR3 bases: TGTGCCAGCAGCAAAGCGCAGGGACAGCGAACTACCGGGGAGCTGTTTTTT. This encodes CASSKAQGQRTTGELFF.

V and J are TRBV6-1 and TRBJ1-3, with 9 nucleotides matching TRBD1. Trimming removed 2 bases from V and 4 bases from J; junction bases left unmatched: 6. The CDR3 contains 16 residues. Germline V gives CDR1 MNHNS, CDR2 SASEGT. The CDR3 loop reads CASSERWGQGGNTIYF. CDR3 DNA: TGTGCCAGCAGTGAACGATGGGGACAGGGAGGAAACACCATATATTTT.

V usage is TRBV3-1 (or the pseudogene TRBV3-2) and J usage is TRBJ2-7; the match to TRBD2 covers 13 bases. The V gene's germline CDR1 is LGHDT and CDR2 YNNKEL (reference sequence). CDR3 length: 16 residues. V lost 2 bases, J lost 5 bases, and 6 bases stayed unmatched. As DNA, the CDR3 is TGTGCCAGCAGCCAACAACTAGCGGGGGGGCTCCACGAGCAGTACTTC. Its translation: CASSQQLAGGLHEQYF.

This clone was seen once. This chain joins TRBV9 and TRBJ2-1, with D perhaps matching TRBD1 (5 bases). Trimming stripped 3 bases from V and 7 bases from J, with 11 bases between. This CDR3 region has 13 residues. Germline V gene data show CDR1 as SGDLS and CDR2 as YYNGEE. Here the CDR3 DNA reads TGTGCCAGCAGCGGCCTCAGGGCGAATGAGCAGTTCTTC. This codes for CASSGLRANEQFF.

This rearrangement joins TRBV18 to TRBJ2-2; TRBD1 agrees at 8 bases. V trimming: 1 base; J trimming: 6 bases; junction bases outside the gene matches: 13. This CDR3 is 18 amino acids long. CDR1 KGHSH and CDR2 LQKENI come from the germline V gene. In nucleotides, the CDR3 is TGTGCCAGCTCACCACTGGGAGCCGGGACAGGCATGGCCGGGGAGCTGTTTTTT. It encodes CASSPLGAGTGMAGELFF.

The DNA for the CDR3 is TGCGCCAGCAGCTTGGTGGGCTCGGGACAGGCCTCTGGAAACACCATATATTTT. As protein: CASSLVGSGQASGNTIYF. The chain has TRBV5-1 and TRBJ1-3; 8 bases line up with TRBD1. The CDR3 has 18 amino acids. Trimming took 0 bases from V and 0 from J; bases not matched to a gene: 8. Germline-derived CDR1 and CDR2 are SGHRS and YFSETQ.

The chain has TRBV5-1 and TRBJ2-2; D remains ambiguous. The CDR3 spans 16 residues. V gave up 0 bases and J gave up 1 base, with 10 bases separating them. Germline V gene data show CDR1 as SGHRS and CDR2 as YFSETQ. The CDR3 region has the DNA TGCGCCAGCAGCTTGGCCGAGGAGATGAACACCGGGGAGCTGTTTTTT. It yields the protein CASSLAEEMNTGELFF. Together with reference TRBV5-1 and TRBJ2-2, the CDR3 gives the full variable domain: KAGVTQTPRYLIKTRGQQVTLSCSPISGHRSVSWYQQTPGQGLQFLFEYFSETQRNKGNFPGRFSGRQFSNSRSEMNVSTLELGDSALYLCASSLAEEMNTGELFFGEGSRLTVL.

This rearrangement joins TRBV5-1 to TRBJ2-3; maybe TRBD1 (6 bases). Germline CDR1 and CDR2: SGHRS and YFSETQ. Trimming pared 4 bases from V and 5 bases from J, leaving 20 bases between. This CDR3 is built from 16 residues. CDR3 loop: CASSHGSGEPRDTQYF. The CDR3 DNA reads as TGCGCCAGCAGCCATGGGTCAGGGGAGCCGCGAGATACGCAGTATTTT.